Included here is one T cell receptor (beta chain) sequence, with context. The target of this receptor is not known. The CDR3 is cut off 3 residues early in the read; its end comes from the germline J gene. The data belong to a study of TET2 disruption in CD19-targeted CAR T cells (dated by TCRdb to 2016 to 2019). Regarding the research as a whole: The number of samples was determined by the original clinical trial design and by which samples were available, and no additional inclusion criteria were applied. Broader findings and caveats from the paper: The conclusions about the patient's CAR T cells were based on extensive analysis of only one subject.

From a lookup of the germline V gene, CDR1 and CDR2 are SGHTA and FQGNSA. Counted from cysteine to phenylalanine, this CDR3 has 13 amino acids. The 30 bases shown cover part of the CDR3, and their frame starts at base 1. TCR beta chain deep sequencing was performed with the immunoSEQ assay. From the authors' description of their analysis: Only productive TCR beta rearrangements were used to calculate clonotype frequencies. TCRdb provides this immuneACCESS table in a form limited to in-frame rearrangements. Some clones are lacking; in checked studies, under half of them reflect an unresolved V gene, and why the rest are absent is not known. D and trimming were read from the DNA, whereas the V and J calls and clone size are those reported in that table. This sample's listing comprises roughly 26,000 clones. Roughly 1.9% of the sample lies in the top ten. The treatment or condition label on this specimen signifies: autologous CTL019 cells: CD19 CAR with 4-1BB and CD3 zeta domains. TCR zeta and 4-1BB costimulatory signaling domains were incorporated into the CD19 CAR. T cells for CTL019 manufacturing were collected from peripheral blood by means of leukapheresis. The DNeasy Blood and Tissue Kit was used to extract genomic DNA from pre-infusion T cells, peripheral blood, or sorted post-infusion T cells.

Sequences were derived from CD8- CAR+ T cells sorted from cultured blood T cells, sampled for CD19 CAR T cell therapy. The sample's cell subset or site label is to be understood as: CD8-negative CAR-positive T cells from the infusion product. The V and J genes are TRBV7-2 and TRBJ2-4; TRBD1 is a weak D gene call, 6 bases matching. The source is a man in his sixties or seventies with chronic lymphocytic leukemia. This receptor carries the CDR3 CASSETGYDGQYF. CDR3 DNA (partial): TGTGCCAGCAGCGAGACAGGTTATGACGGT.